This T cell receptor (beta chain) was captured by sequencing in a study of CD8 T cells in Susac syndrome. Turning to the study itself: Among the sequenced Susac syndrome patients, more than five had active disease while under ten were in remission.

J gave up 2 bases and V 5 bases, and 11 bases lay outside the gene matches. CDR1 and CDR2 from the germline V gene are SNHLY and FYNNEI. CDR3 length: 16 amino acids. RNA, at about 0.45 to 1 ug, was reverse transcribed with random hexamers. TCRdb itself ran the immunoSEQ multiplex PCR reads through MiXCR, one entry per CDR3 protein. The data contain some 200,000 distinct CDR3 sequences, 95% of them seen just once; the ten biggest clones take up approximately 0.16%. TEMRA cells were enriched by FACS, while CD8+ and CD4+ T cells were obtained through a negative isolation that was performed magnetically.

The chain has TRBV2 and TRBJ1-2; 7 positions agree with TRBD1. The sample was CD8+ T cells from PBMCs. This clonotype originated in a human donor with Susac syndrome. The CDR3 loop is CASSLTRQGANYGYTF. The DNA of the CDR3 is TGTGCCAGCAGTCTCACCCGACAGGGTGCAAACTATGGCTACACCTTC.